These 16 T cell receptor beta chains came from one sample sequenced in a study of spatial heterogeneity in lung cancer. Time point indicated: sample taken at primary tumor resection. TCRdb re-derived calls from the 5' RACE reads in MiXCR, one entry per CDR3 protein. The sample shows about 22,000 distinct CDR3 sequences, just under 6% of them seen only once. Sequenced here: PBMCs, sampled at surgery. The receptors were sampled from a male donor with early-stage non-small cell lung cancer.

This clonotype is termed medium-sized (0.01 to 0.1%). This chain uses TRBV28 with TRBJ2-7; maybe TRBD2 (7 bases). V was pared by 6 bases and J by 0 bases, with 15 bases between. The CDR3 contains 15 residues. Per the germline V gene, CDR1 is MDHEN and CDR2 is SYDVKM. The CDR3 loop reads CASSLGGGGSYEQYF. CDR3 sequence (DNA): TGTGCCAGCAGCTTGGGAGGGGGTGGCTCCTACGAGCAGTACTTC.

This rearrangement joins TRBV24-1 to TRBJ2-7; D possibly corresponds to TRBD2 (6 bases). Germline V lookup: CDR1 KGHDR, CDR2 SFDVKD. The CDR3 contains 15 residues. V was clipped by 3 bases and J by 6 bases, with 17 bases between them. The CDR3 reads CATSDTGAAGREQYF. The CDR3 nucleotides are TGTGCCACCAGTGATACTGGGGCTGCGGGACGCGAGCAGTACTTC.

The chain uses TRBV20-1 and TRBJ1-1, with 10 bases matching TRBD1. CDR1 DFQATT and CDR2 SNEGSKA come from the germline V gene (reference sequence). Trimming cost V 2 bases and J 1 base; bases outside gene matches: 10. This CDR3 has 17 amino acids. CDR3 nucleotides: TGCAGTGCTAGAATTATCCCGGGACAGGGGAAGAACACTGAAGCTTTCTTT. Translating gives CSARIIPGQGKNTEAFF.

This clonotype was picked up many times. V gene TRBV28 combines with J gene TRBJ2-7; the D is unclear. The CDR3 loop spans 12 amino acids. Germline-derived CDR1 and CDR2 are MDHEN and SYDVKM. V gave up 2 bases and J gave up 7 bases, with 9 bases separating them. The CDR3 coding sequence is TGTGCCAGCAGTTTACTGGTTAGGGAGCAGTACTTC. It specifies CASSLLVREQYF.

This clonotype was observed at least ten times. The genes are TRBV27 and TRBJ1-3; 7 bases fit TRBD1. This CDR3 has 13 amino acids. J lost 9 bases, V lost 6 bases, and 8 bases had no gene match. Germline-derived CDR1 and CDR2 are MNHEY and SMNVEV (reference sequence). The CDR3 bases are TGTGCCAGCAGCCCGACAGGGAGCACCACCATATATTTT. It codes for CASSPTGSTTIYF.

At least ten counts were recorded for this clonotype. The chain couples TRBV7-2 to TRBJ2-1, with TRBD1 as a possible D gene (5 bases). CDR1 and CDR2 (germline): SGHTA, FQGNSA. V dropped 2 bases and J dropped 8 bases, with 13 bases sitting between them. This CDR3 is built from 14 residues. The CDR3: CASSLQGMIDEQFF. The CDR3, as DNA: TGTGCCAGCAGCTTACAGGGTATGATCGATGAGCAGTTCTTC.

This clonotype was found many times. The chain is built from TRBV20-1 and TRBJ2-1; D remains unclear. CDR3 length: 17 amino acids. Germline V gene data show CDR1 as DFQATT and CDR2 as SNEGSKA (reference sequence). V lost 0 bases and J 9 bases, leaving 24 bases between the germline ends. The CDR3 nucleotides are TGCAGTGCTAGAGATCGGGTTCTTTCAGCAGGAGAGGTTGAGCAGTTCTTC. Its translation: CSARDRVLSAGEVEQFF.

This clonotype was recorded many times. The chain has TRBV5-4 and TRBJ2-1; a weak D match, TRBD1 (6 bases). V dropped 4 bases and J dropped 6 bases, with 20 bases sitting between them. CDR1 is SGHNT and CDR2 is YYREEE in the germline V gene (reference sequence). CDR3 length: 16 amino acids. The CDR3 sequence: CASSPPGHSPSNEQFF. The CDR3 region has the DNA TGTGCCAGCAGCCCTCCGGGACATTCACCTTCCAATGAGCAGTTCTTC.

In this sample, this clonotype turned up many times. CDR3 nucleotides: TGCAGTGCTAGAGAGGGGTTATATGAGCAGTTCTTC. Translating it yields CSAREGLYEQFF. This chain joins TRBV20-1 and TRBJ2-1; the D is unclear. CDR1 and CDR2 (germline): DFQATT, SNEGSKA (reference sequence). Between the trimmed V and J ends, which lost 0 bases and 8 bases, there was a span of 8 bases. The CDR3 is made up of 12 amino acids.

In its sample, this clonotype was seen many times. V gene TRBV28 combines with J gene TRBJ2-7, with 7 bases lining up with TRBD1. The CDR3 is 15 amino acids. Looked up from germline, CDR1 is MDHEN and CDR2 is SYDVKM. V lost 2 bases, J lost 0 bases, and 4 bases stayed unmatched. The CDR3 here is CASSLAGTASYEQYF. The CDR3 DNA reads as TGTGCCAGCAGTTTAGCCGGGACAGCCTCCTACGAGCAGTACTTC.

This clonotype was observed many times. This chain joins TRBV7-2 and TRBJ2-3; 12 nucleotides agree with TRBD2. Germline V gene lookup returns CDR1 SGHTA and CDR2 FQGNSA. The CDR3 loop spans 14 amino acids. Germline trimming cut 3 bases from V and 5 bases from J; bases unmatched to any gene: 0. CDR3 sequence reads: CASSLGLAGDTQYF. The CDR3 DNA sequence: TGTGCCAGCAGCTTGGGACTAGCGGGAGATACGCAGTATTTT.

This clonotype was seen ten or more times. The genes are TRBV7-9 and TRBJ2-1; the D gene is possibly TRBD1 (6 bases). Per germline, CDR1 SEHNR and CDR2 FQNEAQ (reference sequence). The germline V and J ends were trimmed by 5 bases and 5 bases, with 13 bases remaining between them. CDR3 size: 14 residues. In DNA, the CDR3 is TGTGCCAGCAGCCTCGACAGGTCAAACAATGAGCAGTTCTTC. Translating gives CASSLDRSNNEQFF.

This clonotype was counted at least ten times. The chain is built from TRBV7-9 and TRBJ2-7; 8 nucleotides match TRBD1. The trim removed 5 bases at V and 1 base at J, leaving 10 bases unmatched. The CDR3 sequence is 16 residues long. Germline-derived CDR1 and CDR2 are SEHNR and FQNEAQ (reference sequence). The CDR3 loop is CASSPLGQGRSYEQYF. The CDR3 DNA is TGTGCCAGCAGCCCCTTAGGACAGGGACGATCCTACGAGCAGTACTTC.

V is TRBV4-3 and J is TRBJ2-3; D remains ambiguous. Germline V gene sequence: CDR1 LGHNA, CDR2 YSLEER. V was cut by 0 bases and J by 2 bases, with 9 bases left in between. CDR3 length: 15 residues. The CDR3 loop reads CASSQEHIPTDTQYF. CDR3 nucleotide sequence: TGCGCCAGCAGCCAAGAACACATCCCCACAGATACGCAGTATTTT.

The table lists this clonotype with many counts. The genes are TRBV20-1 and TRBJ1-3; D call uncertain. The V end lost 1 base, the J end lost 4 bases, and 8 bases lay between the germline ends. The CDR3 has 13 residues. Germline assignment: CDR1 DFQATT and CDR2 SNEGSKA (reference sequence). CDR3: CSARGGDGNTIYF. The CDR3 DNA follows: TGCAGTGCTAGAGGGGGTGACGGAAACACCATATATTTT.

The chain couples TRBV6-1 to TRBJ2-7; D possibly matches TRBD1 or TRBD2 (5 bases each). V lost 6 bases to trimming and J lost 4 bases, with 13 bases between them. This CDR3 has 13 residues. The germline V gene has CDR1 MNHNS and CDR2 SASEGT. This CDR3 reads CASSYERGYEQYF. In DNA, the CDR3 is TGTGCCAGCAGCTATGAGAGGGGATACGAGCAGTACTTC.